This entry lists 21 T cell receptor beta chains sequenced from one sample in a study of blood T cell repertoires in COVID-19 (dated by TCRdb to the early 2020s). The library was prepared using the immunoSEQ multiplex PCR assay. TCRdb limited this immuneACCESS table to in-frame rearrangements with V and J called. A share of clones is missing; checked studies link under half to unresolved V genes, and the rest is unexplained. Here the sample has about 250,000 clones; approximately 89% occur a single time. The top ten hold just under 6.5% of the sample. The sample taken for sequencing was peripheral blood. The receptors stem from a young woman with COVID-19, enrolled during active disease.

This chain joins TRBV24-1 and TRBJ2-1; D may be TRBD2 (6 bases). The V end was cut by 5 bases, the J end by 5 bases, with 9 bases between. CDR3 length equals 13 residues. The germline V gene has CDR1 KGHDR and CDR2 SFDVKD. This CDR3 reads CATSVPGDNEQFF. DNA for the CDR3: TGTGCCACCAGTGTCCCGGGGGACAATGAGCAGTTCTTC.

This chain links TRBV6-5 with TRBJ2-2; D is ambiguous. The germline CDR1 and CDR2 sequences are MNHEY and SVGAGI. CDR3 length equals 14 residues. V lost 2 bases and J lost 6, with 10 bases in between. CDR3 residues: CASSYTTEPGELFF. In DNA form, the CDR3 reads TGTGCCAGCAGTTACACCACTGAACCCGGGGAGCTGTTTTTT.

V and J are TRBV5-4 and TRBJ2-2; 8 bases agree with TRBD1. The V gene end was trimmed by 4 bases and the J gene end by 5 bases; junction bases not matched to a gene: 10. The CDR3 consists of 16 residues. From germline, CDR1 is SGHNT and CDR2 YYREEE (reference sequence). This CDR3 is CASSTPGQAETGELFF. Here the CDR3 DNA reads TGTGCCAGCAGCACGCCGGGACAGGCTGAGACCGGGGAGCTGTTTTTT.

This clone was counted once. In nucleotides, the CDR3 is TGCGCCAGCAGGGAGCCCGGGACAGGGGACAATGAGCAGTTCTTC. The encoded protein is CASREPGTGDNEQFF. The V and J genes are TRBV10-2 and TRBJ2-1; 10 positions agree with TRBD1. CDR1 is WSHSY and CDR2 is SAAADI in the germline V gene. This CDR3 has 15 amino acids. With 6 bases clipped from V and 5 bases from J, the junction kept 7 bases outside the gene matches.

The chain is built from TRBV4-1 and TRBJ2-5, with TRBD2 matching over 7 bases. J was trimmed by 1 base and V by 0 bases; bases with no gene match: 2. Germline V CDR1 and CDR2: MGHRA, YSYEKL. This CDR3 spans 15 amino acids. The chain's CDR3 is CASSQDQRGQETQYF. DNA for the CDR3: TGCGCCAGCAGCCAAGACCAGCGGGGCCAAGAGACCCAGTACTTC.

This chain connects TRBV9 to TRBJ2-1, with D hard to call. V was trimmed by 3 bases and J by 1 base, leaving 14 bases between them. Germline values: CDR1 SGDLS, CDR2 YYNGEE. The CDR3 contains 16 residues. The CDR3, as DNA: TGTGCCAGCAGCGCCCCGACTCCCGGGTCCTACAATGAGCAGTTCTTC. Protein sequence: CASSAPTPGSYNEQFF.

The genes are TRBV28 and TRBJ2-3, with D maybe TRBD2 (6 bases). Per the germline V gene, CDR1 is MDHEN and CDR2 is SYDVKM. This CDR3 has 17 residues. Trimming took off 2 bases at V and 4 bases at J, with 19 bases between the two ends. CDR3 sequence (DNA): TGTGCCAGCAGTTTAACCACTCCGGGACTTCGGTCAGATACGCAGTATTTT. This gives the protein CASSLTTPGLRSDTQYF.

V and J are TRBV11-3 and TRBJ1-1; D gene ambiguous. The CDR3 loop spans 15 amino acids. Trimming removed 0 bases from V and 4 bases from J, with 12 bases in between. The germline V gene encodes CDR1 SGHNT and CDR2 YENEEA. CDR3 in DNA: TGTGCCAGCAGCTTAGACACGGTATCGGGCACTGAAGCTTTCTTT. Encoded protein: CASSLDTVSGTEAFF.

This chain uses TRBV3-1 (or the pseudogene TRBV3-2) with TRBJ2-3, with D possibly matching TRBD2 (7 bases). The germline gives CDR1 LGHDT, CDR2 YNNKEL (reference sequence). The CDR3 is made up of 17 amino acids. Trimming took 0 bases from V and 5 from J, leaving 18 bases between them. In DNA form, the CDR3 reads TGTGCCAGCAGCCAAGAGGCCCCGGGGGGCGTCCTAGATACGCAGTATTTT. Protein product: CASSQEAPGGVLDTQYF.

As regards this clone: The same CDR3 is also encoded by other DNA sequences in this sample. V and J are TRBV7-2 and TRBJ1-1, with 9 bases matching TRBD1. The ends lost 1 base at V and 4 bases at J; junction bases unmatched: 1. CDR3 size: 14 residues. Per germline, CDR1 SGHTA and CDR2 FQGNSA. CDR3 residues: CASSLDRGRTEAFF. In nucleotides, the CDR3 is TGTGCCAGCAGCTTAGACAGGGGGCGCACTGAAGCTTTCTTT.

The chain joins TRBV28 to TRBJ1-5; a possible D gene is TRBD1 (5 bases). Germline values: CDR1 MDHEN, CDR2 SYDVKM. V shed 5 bases and J shed 3 bases, with 8 bases lying between them. The CDR3 totals 13 residues. CDR3 bases: TGTGCCAGCAGTCGACAGTTCAATCAGCCCCAGCATTTT. Amino acids: CASSRQFNQPQHF.

The genes are TRBV7-2 and TRBJ1-4; D is undetermined. Trimming took 0 bases from V and 6 from J, leaving 5 bases between them. In germline, CDR1 is SGHTA, CDR2 FQGNSA. The CDR3 has 13 residues. CDR3 region: CASSLAQDEKLFF. CDR3 bases: TGTGCCAGCAGCTTAGCGCAGGATGAAAAACTGTTTTTT.

The chain employs TRBV10-3 and TRBJ2-7; D is uncertain. The CDR3 runs 12 residues. Germline lookup yields CDR1 ENHRY and CDR2 SYGVKD. V shed 6 bases and J shed 2 bases, with 8 bases lying between them. CDR3 coding DNA: TGTGCCATCAGCGGTAATACCTACGAGCAGTACGTC. Translating gives CAISGNTYEQYV.

This chain joins TRBV6-5 and TRBJ1-5; 8 bases are shared with TRBD1. The germline V gene encodes CDR1 MNHEY and CDR2 SVGAGI. The V segment lost 0 bases and the J segment 5 bases; nucleotides outside the gene matches: 0. The CDR3 loop spans 14 amino acids. The CDR3, as DNA: TGTGCCAGCAGTTACTCACAGGGGGATCAGCCCCAGCATTTT. Protein: CASSYSQGDQPQHF.

V and J are TRBV3-1 (or the pseudogene TRBV3-2) and TRBJ1-1; D gene unclear. Germline CDR1 and CDR2: LGHDT and YNNKEL (reference sequence). V lost 0 bases, J lost 0 bases, and 17 bases lay in between. This CDR3 contains 18 residues. CDR3 region: CASSQDNRRNILNTEAFF. The CDR3 DNA is TGTGCCAGCAGCCAAGATAATCGGAGGAATATTTTGAACACTGAAGCTTTCTTT.

V is TRBV6-6 and J is TRBJ1-5; D is possibly TRBD1 (5 bases). The V and J ends lost 7 bases and 6 bases respectively, with 19 bases between them. Germline values: CDR1 MNHNY, CDR2 SVGAGI (reference sequence). CDR3 length equals 15 residues. As DNA, the CDR3 is TGTGCCAGCAACCAGCAAACAGGTCTGGGTCAGCCCCAGCATTTT. This gives the protein CASNQQTGLGQPQHF.

The V and J genes are TRBV7-9 and TRBJ2-4; 9 bases are shared with TRBD1. Germline CDR1 and CDR2: SEHNR and FQNEAQ (reference sequence). Trimming took 4 bases from V and 9 from J; bases not matched to a gene: 7. The CDR3 loop spans 14 amino acids. CDR3 DNA: TGTGCCAGCAGCTCCGGGACAGGGTTTGGCATTCAGTACTTC. Translated, it gives CASSSGTGFGIQYF.

V and J are TRBV28 and TRBJ2-7; the match to TRBD2 covers 9 bases. Germline loops: CDR1 MDHEN, CDR2 SYDVKM. The junction had 16 bases not matched to a gene; V was cut back by 2 bases and J by 2 bases. This CDR3 has 19 residues. The CDR3 is CASSLPTSGSPPSPYEQYF. The CDR3 nucleotides read TGTGCCAGCAGTTTACCTACTAGCGGGTCACCCCCATCCCCCTACGAGCAGTACTTC.

This chain joins TRBV19 and TRBJ2-2; possibly TRBD2 for D (5 bases). V lost 3 bases and J 3 bases, leaving 14 bases between the germline ends. The CDR3 contains 16 residues. Germline V gene sequence: CDR1 LNHDA, CDR2 SQIVND (reference sequence). The chain's CDR3 is CASSIGRGADTGELFF. CDR3 coding DNA: TGTGCCAGTAGTATTGGTCGGGGTGCGGACACCGGGGAGCTGTTTTTT.

This clone was seen only once. This chain connects TRBV4-3 to TRBJ1-1; no reliable D call. Trimming took off 4 bases at V and 2 bases at J, with 14 bases between the two ends. The CDR3 extends over 15 amino acids. Germline CDR1 is LGHNA and CDR2 is YSLEER. The CDR3 DNA reads TGCGCCAGCAGCCGACAAGTGCGGGGTAACACTGAAGCTTTCTTT. Its protein is CASSRQVRGNTEAFF.

This clone has a single count. The chain joins TRBV19 to TRBJ2-2; 7 bases are shared with TRBD2. The CDR3 has 16 residues. Trimming took 7 bases from V and 4 from J; bases not matched to a gene: 12. The V gene's germline CDR1 is LNHDA and CDR2 SQIVND (reference sequence). The CDR3 spells CASKRDYTGGTGELFF. CDR3 bases: TGTGCCAGTAAACGGGACTATACCGGCGGCACCGGGGAGCTGTTTTTT.